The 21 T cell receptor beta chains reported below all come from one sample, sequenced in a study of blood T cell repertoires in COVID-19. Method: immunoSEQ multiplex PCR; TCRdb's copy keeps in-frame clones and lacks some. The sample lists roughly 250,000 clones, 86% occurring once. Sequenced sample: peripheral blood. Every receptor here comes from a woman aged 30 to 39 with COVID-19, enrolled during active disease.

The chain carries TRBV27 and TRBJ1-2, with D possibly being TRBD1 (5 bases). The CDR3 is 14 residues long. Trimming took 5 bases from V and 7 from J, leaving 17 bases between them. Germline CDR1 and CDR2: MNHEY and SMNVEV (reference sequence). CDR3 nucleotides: TGTGCCAGCAGTGCCTACCGGGACTCCGGTGGCTACACCTTC. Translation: CASSAYRDSGGYTF.

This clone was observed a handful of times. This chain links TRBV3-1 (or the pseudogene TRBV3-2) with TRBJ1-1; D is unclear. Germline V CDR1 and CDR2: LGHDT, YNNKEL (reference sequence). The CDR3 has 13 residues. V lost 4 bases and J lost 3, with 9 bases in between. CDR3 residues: CASSRAAHTEAFF. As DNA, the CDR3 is TGTGCCAGCAGCCGAGCGGCTCACACTGAAGCTTTCTTT.

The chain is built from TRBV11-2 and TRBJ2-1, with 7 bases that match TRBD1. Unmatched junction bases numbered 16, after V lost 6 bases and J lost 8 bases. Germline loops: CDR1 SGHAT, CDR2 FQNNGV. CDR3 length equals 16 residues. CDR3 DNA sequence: TGTGCCAGCAGAGAACTTTCGACCGACAGGGTACATGAGCAGTTCTTC. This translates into CASRELSTDRVHEQFF.

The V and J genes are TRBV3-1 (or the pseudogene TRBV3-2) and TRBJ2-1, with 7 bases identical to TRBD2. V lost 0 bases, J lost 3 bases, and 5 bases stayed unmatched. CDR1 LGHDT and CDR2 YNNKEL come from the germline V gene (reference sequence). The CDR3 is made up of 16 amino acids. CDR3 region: CASSQDWGGIYNEQFF. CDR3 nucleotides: TGTGCCAGCAGCCAAGATTGGGGGGGGATCTACAATGAGCAGTTCTTC.

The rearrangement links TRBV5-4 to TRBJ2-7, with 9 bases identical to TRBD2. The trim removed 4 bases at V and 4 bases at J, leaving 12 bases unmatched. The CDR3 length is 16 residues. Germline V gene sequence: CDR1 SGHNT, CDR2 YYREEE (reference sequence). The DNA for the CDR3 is TGTGCCAGCAGCACCCCTGATAGCGGGGGAAATTACGAGCAGTACTTC. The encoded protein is CASSTPDSGGNYEQYF. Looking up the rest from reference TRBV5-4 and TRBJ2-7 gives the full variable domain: ETGVTQSPTHLIKTRGQQVTLRCSSQSGHNTVSWYQQALGQGPQFIFQYYREEENGRGNFPPRFSGLQFPNYSSELNVNALELDDSALYLCASSTPDSGGNYEQYFGPGTRLTVT.

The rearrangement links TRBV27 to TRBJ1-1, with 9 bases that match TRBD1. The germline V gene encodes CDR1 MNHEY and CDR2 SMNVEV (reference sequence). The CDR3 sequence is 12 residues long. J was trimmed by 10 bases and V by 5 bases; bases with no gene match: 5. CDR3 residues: CASSRQGVRAFF. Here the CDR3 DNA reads TGTGCCAGCAGTCGACAGGGGGTCCGAGCTTTCTTT.

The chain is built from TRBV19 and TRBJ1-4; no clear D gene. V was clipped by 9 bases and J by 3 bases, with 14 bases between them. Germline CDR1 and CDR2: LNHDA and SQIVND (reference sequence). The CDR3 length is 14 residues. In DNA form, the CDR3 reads TGTGCCAGCTCTCCACAGTTGTCTAATGAAAAACTGTTTTTT. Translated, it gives CASSPQLSNEKLFF.

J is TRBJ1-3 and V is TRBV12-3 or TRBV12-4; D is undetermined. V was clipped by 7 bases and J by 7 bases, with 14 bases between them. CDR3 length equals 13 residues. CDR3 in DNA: TGTGCCAGCACCGCTCCCCTCCGGAACACCATATATTTT. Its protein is CASTAPLRNTIYF.

The CDR3 loop is CASSLGIGGSEKLFF. As DNA, the CDR3 is TGTGCCAGCAGCCTTGGTATCGGGGGTTCTGAAAAACTGTTTTTT. V usage is TRBV7-9 and J usage is TRBJ1-4; D might be TRBD1 (5 bases). Germline lookup yields CDR1 SEHNR and CDR2 FQNEAQ (reference sequence). Trimming shortened V by 5 bases and J by 7 bases, and 17 bases separated the two germline ends. The CDR3 covers 15 residues. The complete variable domain, with remaining parts taken from reference TRBV7-9 and TRBJ1-4, reads DTGVSQNPRHKITKRGQNVTFRCDPISEHNRLYWYRQTLGQGPEFLTYFQNEAQLEKSRLLSDRFSAERPKGSFSTLEIQRTEQGDSAMYLCASSLGIGGSEKLFFGSGTQLSVL.

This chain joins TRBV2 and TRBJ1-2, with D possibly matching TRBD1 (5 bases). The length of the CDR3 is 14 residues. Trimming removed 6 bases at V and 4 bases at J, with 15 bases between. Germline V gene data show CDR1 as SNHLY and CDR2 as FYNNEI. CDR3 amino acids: CASSQGLKSYGYTF. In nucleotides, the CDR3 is TGTGCCAGCAGCCAGGGTTTAAAGAGCTATGGCTACACCTTC.

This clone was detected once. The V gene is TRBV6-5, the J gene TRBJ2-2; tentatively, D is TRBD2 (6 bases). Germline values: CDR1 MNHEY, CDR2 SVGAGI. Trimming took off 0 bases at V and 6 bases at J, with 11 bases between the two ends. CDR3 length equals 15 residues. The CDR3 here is CASSYSTRGSGELFF. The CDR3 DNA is TGTGCCAGCAGTTACTCGACACGGGGGTCCGGGGAGCTGTTTTTT.

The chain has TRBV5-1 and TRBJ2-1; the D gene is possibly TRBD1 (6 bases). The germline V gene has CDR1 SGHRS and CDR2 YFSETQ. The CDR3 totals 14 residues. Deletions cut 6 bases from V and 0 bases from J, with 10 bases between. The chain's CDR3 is CASTDRSSYNEQFF. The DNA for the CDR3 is TGCGCCAGCACCGACAGGAGCTCCTACAATGAGCAGTTCTTC.

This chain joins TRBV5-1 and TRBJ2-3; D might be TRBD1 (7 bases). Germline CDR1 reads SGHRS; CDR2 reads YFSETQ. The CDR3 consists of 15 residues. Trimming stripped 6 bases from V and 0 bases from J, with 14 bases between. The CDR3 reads CASTRGTASTDTQYF. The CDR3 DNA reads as TGCGCCAGCACCCGGGGGACAGCAAGCACAGATACGCAGTATTTT.

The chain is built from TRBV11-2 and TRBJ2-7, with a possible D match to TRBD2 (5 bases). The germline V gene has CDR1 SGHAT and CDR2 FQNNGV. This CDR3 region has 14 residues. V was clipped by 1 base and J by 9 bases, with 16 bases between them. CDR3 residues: CASSLVSGVEVQYF. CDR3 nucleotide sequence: TGTGCCAGCAGCTTAGTTTCCGGGGTAGAGGTGCAGTACTTC. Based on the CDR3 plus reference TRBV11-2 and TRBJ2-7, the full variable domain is EAGVAQSPRYKIIEKRQSVAFWCNPISGHATLYWYQQILGQGPKLLIQFQNNGVVDDSQLPKDRFSAERLKGVDSTLKIQPAKLEDSAVYLCASSLVSGVEVQYFGPGTRLTVT.

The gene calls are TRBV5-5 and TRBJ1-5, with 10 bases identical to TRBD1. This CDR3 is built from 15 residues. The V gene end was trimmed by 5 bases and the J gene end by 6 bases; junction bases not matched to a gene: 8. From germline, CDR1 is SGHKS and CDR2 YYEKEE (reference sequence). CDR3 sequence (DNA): TGTGCCAGCAGGCGGGACAGGGGCTTTTTTCAGCCCCAGCATTTT. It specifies CASRRDRGFFQPQHF.

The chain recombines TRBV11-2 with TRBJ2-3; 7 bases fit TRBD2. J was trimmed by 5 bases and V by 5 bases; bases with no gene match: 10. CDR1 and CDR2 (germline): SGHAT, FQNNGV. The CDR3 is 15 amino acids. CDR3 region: CASSTLGGGGDTQYF. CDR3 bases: TGTGCCAGCAGCACCCTAGGCGGGGGTGGAGATACGCAGTATTTT.

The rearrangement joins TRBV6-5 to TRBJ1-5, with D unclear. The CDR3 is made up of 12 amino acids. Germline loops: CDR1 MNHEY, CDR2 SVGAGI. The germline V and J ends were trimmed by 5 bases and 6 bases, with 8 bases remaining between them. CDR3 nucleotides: TGTGCCAGCAGTACGCGTCCTCAGCCCCAGCATTTT. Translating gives CASSTRPQPQHF.

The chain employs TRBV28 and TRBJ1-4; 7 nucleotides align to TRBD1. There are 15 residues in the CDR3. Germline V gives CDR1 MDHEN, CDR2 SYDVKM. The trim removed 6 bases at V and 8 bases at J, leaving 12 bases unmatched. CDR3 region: CASSPTGEVGEKLFF. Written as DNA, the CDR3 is TGTGCCAGCAGCCCCACAGGGGAGGTGGGAGAAAAACTGTTTTTT.

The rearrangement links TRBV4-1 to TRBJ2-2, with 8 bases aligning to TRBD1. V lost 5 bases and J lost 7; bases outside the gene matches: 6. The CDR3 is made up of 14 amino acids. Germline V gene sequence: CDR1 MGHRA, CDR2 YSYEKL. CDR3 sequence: CASSARGQVGELFF. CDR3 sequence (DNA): TGCGCCAGCAGCGCCAGGGGGCAGGTCGGGGAGCTGTTTTTT.

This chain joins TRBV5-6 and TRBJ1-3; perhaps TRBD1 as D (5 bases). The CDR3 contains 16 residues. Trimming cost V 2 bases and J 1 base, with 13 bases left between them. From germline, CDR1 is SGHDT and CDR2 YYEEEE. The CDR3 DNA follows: TGTGCCAGCAGCTTTATATTAAGGGGATCTGGAAACACCATATATTTT. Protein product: CASSFILRGSGNTIYF. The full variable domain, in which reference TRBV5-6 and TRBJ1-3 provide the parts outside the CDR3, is DAGVTQSPTHLIKTRGQQVTLRCSPKSGHDTVSWYQQALGQGPQFIFQYYEEEERQRGNFPDRFSGHQFPNYSSELNVNALLLGDSALYLCASSFILRGSGNTIYFGEGSWLTVV.

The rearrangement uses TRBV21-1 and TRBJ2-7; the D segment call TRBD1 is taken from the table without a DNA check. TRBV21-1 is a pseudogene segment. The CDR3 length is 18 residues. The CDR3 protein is CASSTRDRGRNFFGEQYF. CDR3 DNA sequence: TGTGCCAGCAGCACCCGGGACAGGGGGCGCAACTTTTTTGGCGAGCAGTACTTC.